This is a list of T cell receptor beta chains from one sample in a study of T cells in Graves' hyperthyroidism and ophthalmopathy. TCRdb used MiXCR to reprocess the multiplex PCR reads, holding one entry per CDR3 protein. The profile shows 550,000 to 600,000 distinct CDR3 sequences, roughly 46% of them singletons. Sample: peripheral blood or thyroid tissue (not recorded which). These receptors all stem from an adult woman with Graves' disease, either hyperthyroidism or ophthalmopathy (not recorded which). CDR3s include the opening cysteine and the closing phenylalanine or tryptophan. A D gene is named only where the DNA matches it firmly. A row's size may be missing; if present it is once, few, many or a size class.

cdr3_aa: CAGTAGAELREQYF
cdr3_nt: TGTGCCGGCACTGCCGGGGCCGAGCTACGGGAGCAGTACTTC
d_call: -
v_call: TRBV25-1
j_call: TRBJ2-7
clone_size: once

cdr3_aa: CASSESGIYNQPQHF
cdr3_nt: TGCGCCAGCAGTGAGTCTGGGATTTACAATCAGCCCCAGCATTTT
d_call: -
v_call: TRBV10-2
j_call: TRBJ1-5
clone_size: -

cdr3_aa: CASRPRASSYNSPLHF
cdr3_nt: TGTGCCAGCAGGCCGAGAGCGAGCTCCTATAATTCACCCCTCCACTTT
d_call: -
v_call: TRBV27
j_call: TRBJ1-6
clone_size: many

cdr3_aa: CATQARRTYNEQFF
cdr3_nt: TGTGCCACCCAAGCGAGGAGGACCTACAATGAGCAGTTCTTC
d_call: -
v_call: TRBV7-8
j_call: TRBJ2-1
clone_size: -

cdr3_aa: CASSLYRAPEAFF
cdr3_nt: TGTGCCAGCAGCCTTTACAGGGCCCCTGAAGCTTTCTTT
d_call: -
v_call: TRBV13
j_call: TRBJ1-1
clone_size: many

cdr3_aa: CASSSRTLNYSGNTF
cdr3_nt: TGTGCCAGCAGCTCGAGGACCCTGAATTACTCTGGAAACACCTTC
d_call: -
v_call: TRBV11-2
j_call: TRBJ1-2
clone_size: few

cdr3_aa: CASSVDGYEQYF
cdr3_nt: TGTGCCAGCAGCGTAGATGGCTACGAGCAGTACTTC
d_call: -
v_call: TRBV9
j_call: TRBJ2-7
clone_size: many

cdr3_aa: CSADDRRDEHEQYF
cdr3_nt: TGCAGTGCCGACGACAGAAGGGACGAGCACGAGCAGTACTTC
d_call: -
v_call: TRBV20-1
j_call: TRBJ2-7
clone_size: -

cdr3_aa: CASSSQSALPGELFF
cdr3_nt: TGTGCCAGCAGTTCACAATCAGCGTTACCCGGGGAGCTGTTTTTT
d_call: -
v_call: TRBV25-1
j_call: TRBJ2-2
clone_size: many

cdr3_aa: CASSATAGRTNVLTF
cdr3_nt: TGTGCCAGCAGCGCCACCGCGGGTCGGACCAACGTCCTGACTTTC
d_call: -
v_call: TRBV9
j_call: TRBJ2-6
clone_size: many